The clone carrying this T cell receptor beta chain has a single count. In the study's own analysis: Cell counts per sample came from amplifying reference gene primers. The assay was immunoSEQ multiplex PCR, and TCRdb's table has in-frame clones only and misses some. V, J and clone size reflect that table, while D and trimming were determined from the DNA. The data show roughly 240,000 clones, 80% to 90% seen once. The sample comes from a study of blood T cell repertoires in COVID-19. Across the study: The samples span acute and convalescent COVID-19 from the United States, Italy and Spain.

Across about two dozen US areas, participants ranged in age from about 18 to 100 years. J lost 4 bases, V lost 8 bases, and 7 bases had no gene match. This CDR3 region has 16 residues. The germline CDR1 and CDR2 sequences are SGHTA and FQGNSA. The clonotype originates from a woman between 40 and 55 years old who had been exposed to COVID-19. The V and J genes are TRBV7-2 and TRBJ2-1; 14 bases are a match to TRBD2. Sequencing was performed on PBMCs or T cells enriched from blood (not recorded which). The CDR3, as DNA: TGTGCCAGCGCCGGGACTAGCGGGGGCGGTTACAATGAGCAGTTCTTC. This gives the protein CASAGTSGGGYNEQFF.